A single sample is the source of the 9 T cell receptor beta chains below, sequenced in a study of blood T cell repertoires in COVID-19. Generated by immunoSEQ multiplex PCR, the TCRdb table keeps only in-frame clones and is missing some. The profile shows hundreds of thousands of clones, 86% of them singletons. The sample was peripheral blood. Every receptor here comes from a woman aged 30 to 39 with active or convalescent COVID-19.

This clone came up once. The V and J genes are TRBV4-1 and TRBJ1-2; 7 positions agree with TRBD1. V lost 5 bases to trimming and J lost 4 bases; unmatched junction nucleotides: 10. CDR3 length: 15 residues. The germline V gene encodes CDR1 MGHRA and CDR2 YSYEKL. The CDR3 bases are TGCGCCAGCAGCGGCCTCAGGGGGTCTGGCTATGGCTACACCTTC. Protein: CASSGLRGSGYGYTF.

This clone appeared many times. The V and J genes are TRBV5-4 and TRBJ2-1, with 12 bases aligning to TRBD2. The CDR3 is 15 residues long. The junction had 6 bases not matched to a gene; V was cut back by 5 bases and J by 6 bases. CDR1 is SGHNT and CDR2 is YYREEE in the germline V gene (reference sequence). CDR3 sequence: CASRSGLAGFNEQFF. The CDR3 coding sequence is TGTGCCAGCAGGTCGGGACTAGCGGGTTTCAATGAGCAGTTCTTC.

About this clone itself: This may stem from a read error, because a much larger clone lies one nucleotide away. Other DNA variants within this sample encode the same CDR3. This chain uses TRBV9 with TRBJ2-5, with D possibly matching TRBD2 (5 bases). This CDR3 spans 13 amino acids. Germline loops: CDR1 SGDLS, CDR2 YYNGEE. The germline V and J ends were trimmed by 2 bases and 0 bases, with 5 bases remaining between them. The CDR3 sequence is CASSVSDQETQYF. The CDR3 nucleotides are TGTGCCAGCAGCGTTAGCGACCAAGAGACCCAGTACTTC.

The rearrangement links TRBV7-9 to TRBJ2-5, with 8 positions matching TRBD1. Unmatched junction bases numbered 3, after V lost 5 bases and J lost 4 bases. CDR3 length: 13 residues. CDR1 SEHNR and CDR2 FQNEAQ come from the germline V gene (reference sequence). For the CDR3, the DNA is TGTGCCAGCAGCCGTGGACAGGGAGAGACCCAGTACTTC. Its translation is CASSRGQGETQYF.

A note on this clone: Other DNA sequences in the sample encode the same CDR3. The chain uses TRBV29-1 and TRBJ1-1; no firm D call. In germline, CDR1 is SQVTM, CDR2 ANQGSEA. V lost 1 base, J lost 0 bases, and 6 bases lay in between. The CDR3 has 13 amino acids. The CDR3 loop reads CSVEGGMNTEAFF. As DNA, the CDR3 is TGCAGCGTTGAAGGCGGGATGAACACTGAAGCTTTCTTT.

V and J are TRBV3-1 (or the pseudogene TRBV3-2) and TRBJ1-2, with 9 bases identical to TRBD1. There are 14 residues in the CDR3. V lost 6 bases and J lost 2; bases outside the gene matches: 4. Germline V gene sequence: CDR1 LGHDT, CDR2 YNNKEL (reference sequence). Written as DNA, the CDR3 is TGTGCCAGCAGGCGGACAGGGGAAAACTATGGCTACACCTTC. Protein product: CASRRTGENYGYTF.

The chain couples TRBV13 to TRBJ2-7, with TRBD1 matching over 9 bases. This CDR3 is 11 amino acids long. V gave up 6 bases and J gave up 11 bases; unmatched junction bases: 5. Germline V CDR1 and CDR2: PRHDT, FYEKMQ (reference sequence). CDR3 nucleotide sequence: TGTGCCAGCAGTCTCCGGGACAGGGAGTACTTC. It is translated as CASSLRDREYF.

The CDR3: CASSLIQGSHEKLFF. CDR3 nucleotides: TGTGCCAGCAGTTTAATACAGGGGTCGCATGAAAAACTGTTTTTT. The V and J genes are TRBV6-6 and TRBJ1-4; 7 bases line up with TRBD1. Trimming took 4 bases from V and 6 from J; bases not matched to a gene: 8. Germline lookup yields CDR1 MNHNY and CDR2 SVGAGI (reference sequence). The CDR3 consists of 15 residues.

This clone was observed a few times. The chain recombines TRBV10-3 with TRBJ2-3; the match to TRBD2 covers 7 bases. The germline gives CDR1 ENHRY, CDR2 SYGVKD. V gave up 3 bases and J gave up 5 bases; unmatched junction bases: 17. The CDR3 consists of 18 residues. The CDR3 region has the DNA TGTGCCATCAGTGACTCCATCTTTTTGGGAGGGCTAGGAGATACGCAGTATTTT. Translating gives CAISDSIFLGGLGDTQYF.